This T cell receptor (beta chain) derives from a study of cytomegalovirus exposure and HLA in healthy donors (dated by TCRdb to 2016 to 2017). In the study overall: An earlier analysis of roughly 610 of the donors reported 276 Gb of sequence data and roughly 120 million unique TCR beta sequences obtained from 150 million to 200 million T cells. An early release that covered 640 HLA-typed donors contained approximately 300 gigabases of sequencing data and roughly 84 million unique TCR sequences. Of the roughly 400 genotyped donors, approximately 83% fell in the genetic ancestry cluster associated with self-reported Caucasian donors. The study was designed to test whether signatures of past pathogen exposure could be identified by cataloging public T cell receptors. The study profiled the T cell repertoires of 500 to 800 subjects by immunosequencing and related them to cytomegalovirus serostatus. A separate validation cohort of 100 to 150 different subjects was used in addition to the 666-subject first cohort. High-throughput TCR immunosequencing, statistical association of individual TCRs with disease status, and machine learning were combined to predict cytomegalovirus infection status. In a later analysis, previously published TCR beta repertoires from 670 or so donors were re-analyzed and high-resolution HLA genotyping was added so that TCR occurrence patterns could be studied. Rather than using new phenotypic data, the later analysis identified candidate immune exposures from TCR beta sequences and from how often those sequences occurred across donors. An earlier analysis of 587 of the donors used high-throughput TCR beta sequencing to judge whether each TCR beta V gene segment behaved as functional or pseudogenic. Donor age, sex, ethnicity and CMV serostatus were collected together with the repertoire data. In a later genetic analysis, genome-wide SNP genotypes for about three fifths of the roughly 670 donors were used, and that subset was treated as a discovery cohort. All discovery cohort repertoires had been generated on a single sequencing platform. HLA typing included class I and class II loci at four-digit resolution. Typing coverage differed by locus: A, B, C, DRB1 and DQB1 were typed in roughly 620-630 donors, DQA1 in 500 to 550, DPA1 in 600 to 610, and DPB1 in around 440. About five DR-DQ haplotypes were treated as single units for association and clustering because of strong linkage in the cohort. Among roughly 370 genotyped donors of the cohort, an average of approximately 240,000 unique TCR beta nucleotide sequences were sequenced per donor, roughly 18% of them non-productive. What the research found in general, with its limitations: The authors suggested that the approach could potentially be generalized to other disease states and immunological phenotypes. In a later genetic analysis, a missense DCLRE1C variant was associated with V-gene and J-gene trimming of TCR beta chains, and the association was replicated in an independent cohort. Linkage disequilibrium might explain the correlated functional status among segregating V segments, but an unknown experimental factor could not be ruled out. The study gave a list of 150 to 200 TCR beta chains associated with cytomegalovirus. In a later genetic analysis, fewer N-insertions in productive TCRs were reported among donors in an Asian-associated ancestry cluster than the roughly 700-donor mean. Because the 87-base-pair reads could not distinguish some IMGT-functional V segments, including TRBV6-2 and TRBV6-3, those segments were excluded. A further reported finding was that TCR beta sequences accurately predicted the HLA-A and HLA-B alleles for most subjects in the first cohort. While some public TCRs were present in many individuals, most TCR sequences turned up only very rarely across donors. Because some donors lacked HLA typing at each locus, the association tests relied only on the typed subset. In this cohort, only TCR beta chains were sequenced, and detectable features were limited by the absence of alpha or paired-chain data. Compared with equally common non-associated chains, HLA-associated TCR beta chains in a later analysis were more clonally expanded and had lower generation probabilities. The sequencing pipeline was judged likely to have produced a cluster of highly shared sequence variants as a technical artifact. In a later analysis, TCR association rates were found to vary across HLA loci, with the most associated TCRs seen for DRB1 alleles and the fewest for HLA-C alleles. Strong co-occurrence of HLA alleles, especially DR and DQ, made assigning TCR associations to individual alleles difficult. Broadly in line with IMGT annotations, most TCR beta V segments showed up in productive rearrangements about 90% or about 30% of the time in an earlier analysis of approximately 600 of the donors. Specific HLA alleles were associated with roughly 17,000 TCR beta sequences at a false discovery rate of 0.05 in a later analysis. CMV serostatus was the only immune exposure information available for the cohort. The classifier was reported to diagnose cytomegalovirus status with high specificity and sensitivity in both the original and validation cohorts. Presence/absence analyses assumed roughly uniform sequencing depth across donors, an assumption that may not hold. A few of the identified cytomegalovirus-associated TCR beta chains were confirmed in vitro to be specific for cytomegalovirus antigens. Some 16 rarely observed V segments, including chromosome 9 orphons, were excluded from the earlier analysis of about 610 of the donors because counts were too low. Several of the top co-occurrence clusters appeared to be linked to parvovirus B19, influenza, CMV and Epstein-Barr virus, according to a later analysis. According to a later analysis, most CMV-associated TCR beta chains appeared to be HLA-restricted, and the HLA associations seemed to be driven largely by CMV exposure.

The cohort consisted of 666 healthy bone marrow donors. At the time of sampling, all cohort members were nominally healthy, though unrecorded immune exposures were likely present. CMV serostatus was recorded as positive for roughly 290 and negative for about 50% of the 666 cohort members, whereas no CMV serostatus was recorded for the donor in question. Every donor gave a peripheral blood sample, and the peripheral blood mononuclear cells from that sample were used for TCR beta sequencing. The Qiagen DNeasy Blood Extraction Kit was used to extract genomic DNA from the blood cell samples. Of note for this clone: Its antigen specificity is not known. No quality values exist for individual bases; no much larger clone is one base distant.

From cysteine to phenylalanine, the CDR3 is 17 amino acids long. Of all the DNA, just the CDR3 is kept, 51 bases in frame from base 1. Deletion took 4 bases off V and 2 bases off J, with a span of 21 bases between the germline ends. CDR1 and CDR2 are read off the germline V gene as SQVTM and ANQGSEA. The receptor library was made with the immunoSEQ multiplex PCR assay. For the multiplex PCR, a mixture combining 60 forward primers for TCR Vbeta segments and 13 reverse primers for TCR Jbeta segments was used. Amplification of the CDR3 region of rearranged TCR beta genes was performed with a multiplex PCR assay on genomic DNA. On the Illumina HiSeq System, the amplified TCR beta libraries were sequenced as 87-base-pair reads. The published analysis was carried out like this. In a later analysis, tens of millions of unique TCR beta chains were counted across the approximately 640 repertoires, and roughly 11 million of these chains were shared by at least two donors. Raw reads were error-corrected and collapsed into unique sequences by a nearest-neighbor algorithm in which closely related sequences were merged to remove PCR and sequencing errors. CDR3 sequences were aligned to IMGT reference sequences to assign V, D and J gene segments. For a sequence to be retained, at least a six-nucleotide match to both a V gene segment and a J gene segment was required. A rearrangement was called productive if the CDR3 had no stop codons and remained in frame with V and J, and every other rearrangement was called non-productive. Following IMGT convention, CDR3 was defined as the stretch from the second conserved V-encoded cysteine up to the conserved J-encoded phenylalanine. The earlier analysis of about 570 of the donors excluded any sequence lacking an unambiguous match to a single V gene segment. In an earlier analysis of 587 of the donors, a V segment was called functional when productive rearrangements were above 56.7%, and segregating when the standard deviation between donors exceeded 5%. A statistical classification framework was developed to diagnose cytomegalovirus status using the catalog of TCR beta chain sequences. In a later analysis, V and J genes were assigned by comparing TCR nucleotide sequences against IMGT/GENE-DB human TR gene sequences. A later analysis assigned CDR3 sequences and most-parsimonious VDJ recombination scenarios with the TCRdist pipeline. In a later analysis, each TCR beta chain was defined by its CDR3 amino acid sequence together with its V-gene family, and reads without a unique V-gene family were excluded. To address suspected cross-contamination and a sequencing artifact, a later analysis removed over 500 highly shared, low-generation-probability nucleotide sequences. For each public chain, a later analysis derived a clonal expansion index from normalized ranks of inferred template counts within each repertoire. In a later analysis, generation probabilities were computed using a VDJ recombination model fitted to out-of-frame rearrangements, and the results were checked against IGoR. Hypergeometric tests were used in a later analysis to score TCR-TCR, TCR-HLA and TCR-CMV co-occurrence, with a repertoire-size bias correction applied to the TCR pairs. To estimate false discovery rates, a later analysis permuted the HLA or CMV assignments 20 times. A later analysis grouped co-occurring TCRs with DBSCAN, adding TCRdist sequence similarity when clustering within HLA-allele-positive subsets. Repertoires with fewer than 30,000 or more than 120,000 public chains were left out of co-occurrence clustering, as were a handful of repertoires with anomalous nucleotide sharing. TCRdb stores this immuneACCESS table with in-frame sequences only. Part of the clones is absent; in the studies checked, under half of the shortfall reflects unresolved V genes, and no reason is known for the rest. From that table come the V and J calls and clone size; the DNA was used to work out D and trimming. In all, the sample holds 75,000 to 95,000 clones, and more than 60% of those were seen once. Around 15% of the sample is held by the ten biggest clonotypes.

Sequences were obtained from PBMCs. Recombination connected TRBV29-1 to TRBJ2-1, with TRBD2 tentatively as D gene (5 bases match). The source of this sequence is a human donor in good health. The DNA is as follows: TGCAGCGTTGGAGGAGGATGGGGTATAGGGACCTACAATGAGCAGTTCTTC. This codes for CSVGGGWGIGTYNEQFF.